Listed here is a single T cell receptor beta chain. Sequencing used immunoSEQ multiplex PCR; TCRdb keeps in-frame clones, though not all of them. Seen here are approximately 41,000 clones, roughly 90% observed once, and the top ten hold around 0.63%. This sample is drawn from a study of OX40 agonist ivuxolimab in advanced cancers. Germline CDR1 SGHTA, CDR2 FQGNSA. The CDR3 is 13 amino acids. V lost 5 bases, J lost 5 bases, and 11 bases lay in between. This specimen consisted of CD4+ or CD8+ T cells sorted from blood, obtained in a trial of the OX40 agonist ivuxolimab. This chain links TRBV7-2 with TRBJ2-3; D unclear. This clonotype was sampled from an adult with an advanced solid tumor such as melanoma, head and neck, liver or kidney cancer. CDR3 DNA sequence: TGTGCCAGCAGCCCCCCGCGCGGAGATACGCAGTATTTT. Amino acids: CASSPPRGDTQYF.